What follows are 8 T cell receptor beta chains derived from one specimen sequenced in a study of CD8 T cells in ankylosing spondylitis. In TCRdb, the 5' RACE reads were re-called with MiXCR into one record per CDR3 protein. The table lists about 140,000 distinct CDR3 sequences, roughly 8.3% of them singletons. Input material: synovial fluid, either unsorted or a sorted T cell fraction (not recorded which). The receptors shown here come from a male donor with ankylosing spondylitis.

This clonotype was detected a few times. The chain joins TRBV5-6 to TRBJ2-7; D uncertain. V was trimmed by 4 bases and J by 2 bases, leaving 16 bases between them. Germline V gene sequence: CDR1 SGHDT, CDR2 YYEEEE. This CDR3 comprises 15 residues. The CDR3 bases are TGTGCCAGCAGCCCCCGAAGTTCTGGGGCCTACGAGCAGTACTTC. Its protein product is CASSPRSSGAYEQYF.

This clonotype was seen repeatedly, ten times or more. The rearrangement links TRBV6-2 or TRBV6-3 to TRBJ2-4; tentative D call: TRBD2 (5 bases). The V end was cut by 4 bases, the J end by 9 bases, with 10 bases between. There are 12 residues in the CDR3. Germline V gives CDR1 MNHEY, CDR2 SVGEGT. For the CDR3, the DNA is TGTGCCAGCAGTTTAGTCGAGGGCATTCAGTACTTC. Amino acids: CASSLVEGIQYF.

The gene calls are TRBV9 and TRBJ1-5; no clear D. V shed 0 bases and J shed 6 bases, with 7 bases lying between them. This CDR3 has 13 amino acids. CDR1 is SGDLS, CDR2 YYNGEE, per germline. The CDR3 spells CASSVDQGQPQHF. The CDR3 nucleotides read TGTGCCAGCAGCGTAGACCAAGGTCAGCCCCAGCATTTT.

The sample holds many counts of this clonotype. The CDR3, as DNA: TGTGCCAGCAGCTTCCATCCACTGTCAGATACGCAGTATTTT. This codes for CASSFHPLSDTQYF. The chain employs TRBV11-2 and TRBJ2-3, with no clear D. The CDR3 has 14 amino acids. Trimming took off 3 bases at V and 4 bases at J, with 11 bases between the two ends. The germline CDR1 and CDR2 sequences are SGHAT and FQNNGV.

The chain combines TRBV6-1 with TRBJ2-7, with a weak D call TRBD1 (6 bases). The CDR3 has 13 amino acids. Germline V gene lookup returns CDR1 MNHNS and CDR2 SASEGT. Trimming cost V 7 bases and J 5 bases, with 15 bases left between them. CDR3 bases: TGTGCCAGCACCGAGACAGGCCGGAACGAGCAGTACTTC. Its translation: CASTETGRNEQYF.

This chain joins TRBV20-1 and TRBJ1-2; TRBD1 is a possible D gene (5 bases). The CDR3 totals 11 residues. Germline V gene lookup returns CDR1 DFQATT and CDR2 SNEGSKA (reference sequence). The CDR3 protein is CRCWGTYGYTF. The CDR3 DNA is TGCAGGTGCTGGGGGACCTATGGCTACACCTTC.

The chain has TRBV13 and TRBJ2-1; D is perhaps TRBD1 (5 bases). The CDR3 is made up of 12 amino acids. Germline V gene sequence: CDR1 PRHDT, CDR2 FYEKMQ (reference sequence). V lost 8 bases to trimming and J lost 9 bases, with 14 bases between them. The DNA of the CDR3 is TGTGCCAGCGCATCAGGGTCCGGTGAGCAGTTCTTC. It translates to CASASGSGEQFF.

V is TRBV20-1 and J is TRBJ1-2; TRBD1 might be the D (5 bases). CDR1 and CDR2 from the germline V gene are DFQATT and SNEGSKA (reference sequence). This CDR3 is 17 amino acids long. Deletions cut 0 bases from V and 4 bases from J, with 21 bases between. CDR3 coding DNA: TGCAGTGCTAGAGATTGGGGGGAAAGGAGATCGGGCTATGGCTACACCTTC. This gives the protein CSARDWGERRSGYGYTF.